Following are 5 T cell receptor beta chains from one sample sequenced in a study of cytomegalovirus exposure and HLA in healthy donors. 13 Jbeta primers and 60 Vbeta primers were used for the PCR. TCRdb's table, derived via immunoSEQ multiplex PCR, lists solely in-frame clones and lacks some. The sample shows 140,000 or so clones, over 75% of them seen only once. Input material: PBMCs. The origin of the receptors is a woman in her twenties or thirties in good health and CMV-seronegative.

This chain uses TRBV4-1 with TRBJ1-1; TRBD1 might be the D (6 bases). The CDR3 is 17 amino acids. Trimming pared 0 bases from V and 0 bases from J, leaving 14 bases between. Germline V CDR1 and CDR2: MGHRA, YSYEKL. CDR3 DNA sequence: TGCGCCAGCAGCCAAGAGGGGGCCCAGGGAGTGAACACTGAAGCTTTCTTT. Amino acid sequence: CASSQEGAQGVNTEAFF.

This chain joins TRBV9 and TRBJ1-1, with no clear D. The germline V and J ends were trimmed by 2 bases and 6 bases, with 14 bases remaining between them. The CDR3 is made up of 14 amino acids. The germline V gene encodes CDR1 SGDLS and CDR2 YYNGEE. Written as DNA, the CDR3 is TGTGCCAGCAGCGTTAGTGGAACTAGTCCTGAAGCTTTCTTT. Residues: CASSVSGTSPEAFF.

The CDR3 bases are TGTGCCAGCAGCCCGACGGACAGTAGGAACAATTCACCCCTCCACTTT. Its translation is CASSPTDSRNNSPLHF. The chain recombines TRBV6-6 with TRBJ1-6; the D gene is possibly TRBD1 (6 bases). The ends were cut back, 6 bases at V and 7 bases at J, with 19 bases in the middle. There are 16 residues in the CDR3. The germline gives CDR1 MNHNY, CDR2 SVGAGI (reference sequence).

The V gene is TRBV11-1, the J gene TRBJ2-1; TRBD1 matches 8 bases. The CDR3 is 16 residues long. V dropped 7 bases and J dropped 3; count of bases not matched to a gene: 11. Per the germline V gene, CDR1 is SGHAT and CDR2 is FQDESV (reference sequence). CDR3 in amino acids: CASNSATGEYYNEQFF. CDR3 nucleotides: TGTGCCAGCAACTCGGCGACAGGGGAGTACTACAATGAGCAGTTCTTC.

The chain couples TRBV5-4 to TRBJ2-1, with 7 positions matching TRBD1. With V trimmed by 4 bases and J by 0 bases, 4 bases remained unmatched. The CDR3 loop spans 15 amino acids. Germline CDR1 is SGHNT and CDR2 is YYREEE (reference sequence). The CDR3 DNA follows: TGTGCCAGCAGCCGATCAGGGGGCTCCTACAATGAGCAGTTCTTC. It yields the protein CASSRSGGSYNEQFF.